This T cell receptor beta chain was sequenced during a study of early T cells in non-severe SARS-CoV-2 infection. Looking at the study overall: Unsorted whole blood bulk RNA was sequenced, with unpaired chains. Study results and caveats: Anti-spike CD8 responses were favored in VDJdb matching, and private and CD4 specificities were missed.

The table lists this clonotype with a few counts. Its specificity is not known. Unique molecular identifier tags were affixed to discrete cDNA molecules. Each CDR3 protein is one row after TCRdb ran MiXCR on the 5' RACE reads. In the table there are tens of thousands of distinct CDR3 sequences, roughly 12% of which are singletons. Germline CDR1 MNHNS, CDR2 SASEGT. With V trimmed by 4 bases and J by 7 bases, 1 base remained unmatched. This CDR3 is built from 13 residues. Sample: whole blood, taken at baseline. The chain links TRBV6-1 to TRBJ2-1, with 10 bases that match TRBD1. The source is an adult who was a healthcare worker with PCR-confirmed SARS-CoV-2 infection or an uninfected control (not recorded which). The CDR3 sequence is CASSGTGGNEQFF. DNA of the CDR3: TGTGCCAGCAGTGGGACAGGGGGGAATGAGCAGTTCTTC.